A selection of T cell receptor beta chains follows, all from one sample in a study of blood T cells in healthy people across ages. TCRdb analysed the 5' RACE reads with MiXCR anew, one entry per CDR3 protein. The data contain over 1,500,000 distinct CDR3 sequences, around 40% of them singletons. Sequenced: blood. Receptors originate from a human donor in good health. CDR3s include the opening cysteine and the closing phenylalanine or tryptophan.

v_gene	j_gene	CDR3aa
TRBV2	TRBJ2-1	CASSEWTSGNNEQFF
TRBV9	TRBJ1-3	CASSVGVSGNTIYF
TRBV12-3/TRBV12-4	TRBJ1-2	CASTKTEANYGYTF
TRBV4-3	TRBJ2-7	CASSQDGTTTYEQYF
TRBV28	TRBJ2-1	CASRTSGGNEQFF
TRBV7-2	TRBJ2-1	CASSPGTVPNNEQFF
TRBV12-3/TRBV12-4	TRBJ2-7	CASRRTTGGGYEQYF
TRBV5-1	TRBJ2-5	CASSLGQVEKEQYF
TRBV5-1	TRBJ2-1	CASTRQGAIGRVSNEQFF
TRBV9	TRBJ1-3	CASSSTWGRNTIYF
TRBV6-5	TRBJ2-7	CASRREAEQYF
TRBV12-3/TRBV12-4	TRBJ2-2	CASSWGVGELFF
TRBV12-3/TRBV12-4	TRBJ1-1	CASSYQQGNYKAFF
TRBV9	TRBJ2-1	CAGSLTGETYNEQFF
TRBV12-3/TRBV12-4	TRBJ2-5	CASSLNRQGQETQYF
TRBV6-2/TRBV6-3	TRBJ2-1	CASSYTTTRLAGFGYNEQFF
TRBV20-1	TRBJ1-6	CSARERRGLSSPLHF
TRBV6-2/TRBV6-3	TRBJ1-4	CASSARTGGYTTNEKLFF
TRBV6-5	TRBJ1-5	CASSYSGGDQPQHF
TRBV4-3	TRBJ1-1	CASSQVGGYTEAFF
TRBV7-3	TRBJ2-1	CAGSPGQGNEQFF
TRBV7-2	TRBJ2-4	CASSFSRVVVGKQYF
TRBV7-3	TRBJ2-4	CASSLNRGLGNIQYF
TRBV7-3	TRBJ1-1	CASSLLGRNRGNTEAFF
TRBV12-3/TRBV12-4	TRBJ1-4	CASSPGQANEKLFF
TRBV7-9	TRBJ1-1	CASSLFQTEAFF
TRBV20-1	TRBJ1-2	CSASFSYGYTF
TRBV4-3	TRBJ2-3	CASSRGDSSGGRTDTQYF
TRBV29-1	TRBJ1-2	CSVEGGLGYGYTF
TRBV7-3	TRBJ1-6	CASSPGWAEGATNSPLHF
TRBV12-3/TRBV12-4	TRBJ2-2	CASSLNRDPGELFF
TRBV11-2	TRBJ2-4	CASSSTSRQGGLLAKNIQYF
TRBV5-1	TRBJ1-5	CASSLDGWDNQSQHF
TRBV20-1	TRBJ2-5	CSACNRETQYF
TRBV20-1	TRBJ2-7	CSVTDTVSYEQYF
TRBV5-1	TRBJ1-2	CASSSTPGAGGYGYTF
TRBV5-1	TRBJ1-2	CASSPGHEGGRAYGYTF
TRBV7-2	TRBJ1-5	CASSATGIGDQPQHF
TRBV6-5	TRBJ1-2	CASSSLVGGSYGYTF
TRBV27	TRBJ2-6	CASSLLGSPGGGANVLTF
TRBV27	TRBJ2-1	CASSFTGLVYDEQFF
TRBV5-8	TRBJ1-6	CASSWYRDGNSPLHF
TRBV15	TRBJ1-5	CATSKDRQAYQPQHF
TRBV7-9	TRBJ2-3	CASSLEGSITDTQYF
TRBV11-3	TRBJ2-4	CAGSLDSHRAGEQYF
TRBV20-1	TRBJ2-7	CSGEDRVRYEQYF
TRBV11-3	TRBJ1-2	CASSRQGADYGYTF
TRBV7-9	NA	CASSTLIGAGVIYEQYF
TRBV12-3/TRBV12-4	TRBJ2-7	CASTRTGPYEQYF
TRBV9	NA	CASSPQRGGQHEQYF
TRBV15	TRBJ1-5	CATSLNGLSNQPQHF
TRBV20-1	TRBJ2-1	CSARDVAGGYNEQFF
TRBV4-2	TRBJ2-7	CASSQVGQEPYEQYF
TRBV4-1	TRBJ2-1	CASSLTGQAYNEQFF